A single T cell receptor (beta chain) is shown here with its context. Measured with immunoSEQ multiplex PCR; TCRdb has only the in-frame clones, and not every one. The sample includes around 280,000 clones, approximately 90% of them seen just once. Across about two dozen US areas, participants ranged in age from roughly 18 to 95 years. This specimen belongs to a study of blood T cell repertoires in COVID-19. Study in general: Acute-phase and convalescent COVID-19 samples originated in the United States, Italy and Spain. T cells, B-cell-depleted T cells, or PBMCs provided the cDNA or gDNA that served as material.

Germline lookup yields CDR1 MDHEN and CDR2 SYDVKM. V was cut by 7 bases and J by 0 bases, with 16 bases left in between. The CDR3 has 16 residues. The sample taken for sequencing was PBMCs or T cells enriched from blood (not recorded which). The origin of this receptor is a middle-aged woman who had recovered from COVID-19. V usage is TRBV28 and J usage is TRBJ1-3; TRBD1 might be the D (6 bases). The CDR3: CASIRGGLNSGNTIYF. The DNA of the CDR3 is TGTGCCAGCATCCGCGGGGGGCTCAACTCTGGAAACACCATATATTTT. The full variable domain, its missing parts supplied by reference TRBV28 and TRBJ1-3, is DVKVTQSSRYLVKRTGEKVFLECVQDMDHENMFWYRQDPGLGLRLIYFSYDVKMKEKGDIPEGYSVSREKKERFSLILESASTNQTSMYLCASIRGGLNSGNTIYFGEGSWLTVV.